This T cell receptor (beta chain) was sequenced in a study of OX40 agonist ivuxolimab in advanced cancers. In the study overall: A mean age of around 60 years, range roughly 20 to 85, was recorded, and 70% to 85% were male.

Turning to this clone: Its matching antigen is unknown.

TCRdb's table, derived via immunoSEQ multiplex PCR, lists solely in-frame clones and lacks some. The sample comprises 79,000 or so clones, less than 95% of which are singletons, and under 2% rests with the top ten. V trimming: 3 bases; J trimming: 2 bases; junction bases outside the gene matches: 8. The germline V gene encodes CDR1 MNHNS and CDR2 SASEGT. CDR3 length: 16 residues. General observations from the study: At 0.1 to 3.0 mg/kg and by week 6, CD4+ and CD8+ T cells in the blood had expanded clonally.

This chain joins TRBV6-1 and TRBJ2-7; 9 bases line up with TRBD1. Sequences were derived from CD4+ or CD8+ T cells sorted from blood, sampled in a trial of the OX40 agonist ivuxolimab. This clonotype was obtained from an adult with an advanced solid tumor such as melanoma, head and neck, liver or kidney cancer. CDR3 DNA sequence: TGTGCCAGCAGTGATTCCGGGACAGGGAGGACCTACGAGCAGTACTTC. This translates into CASSDSGTGRTYEQYF.